This T cell receptor (beta chain) was found in a study of tumor-infiltrating lymphocytes in primary liver carcinoma. Study at large: The study included patients who were men and women aged 30 to 69 years. In every tissue type, samples returned a similar yield of roughly 3.65 to 7.5 million productive TCRbeta reads. Study-level points and caveats: Tumor region pairs overlapped more than did tumor-adjacent and tumor-blood pairs.

Unsorted bulk tissue, about 17-34 mg of it, served as the source for co-extraction of RNA and DNA. Every patient had chronic HBV infection and was treatment-naive. From roughly 500 ng total RNA, TCR beta cDNA was generated with a primer in the constant region. What produced the TCR beta libraries was three nested multiplex PCR rounds using slightly modified ARM-PCR. TCRdb used MiXCR to reprocess the multiplex PCR reads, holding one entry per CDR3 protein. This table holds 90,000 to 150,000 distinct CDR3 sequences, around 70% found once. A single count supports this clonotype. No antigen is known for it. This likely comes from a read error, as the CDR3 has no conserved phenylalanine or tryptophan at its end. This sequence was found in a woman aged 55-75 years with primary liver carcinoma and hepatitis B virus infection. The sequenced sample was tumor-adjacent normal liver tissue.

CDR3 sequence reads: CASSLGLDASLGAQYL. The CDR3, as DNA: TGTGCCAGCAGCTTAGGATTGGACGCCTCACTAGGGGCCCAGTACCTC. The J gene is TRBJ2-5, the V gene TRBV11-1, with D perhaps assigned TRBD1 or TRBD2 (5 bases each). V was trimmed by 1 base and J by 9 bases, leaving 21 bases between them. The germline V gene has CDR1 SGHAT and CDR2 FQDESV (reference sequence). This CDR3 comprises 16 residues.